Listed below are T cell receptor beta chains from one sample, sequenced in a study of T-cell reconstitution after alpha-beta-depleted transplantation in children. Using its own MiXCR run on the PCR reads, TCRdb lists one record per CDR3 protein. The sample contains a few hundred thousand distinct CDR3 sequences, about a quarter of which appear only once. Sequenced here: PBMCs, sampled before TCRalphabeta/CD19-depleted stem cell transplant. The origin of the receptors is a boy under three years old with Wiskott-Aldrich syndrome, due to receive a stem cell transplant. Both conserved end residues are part of each CDR3. A D gene is named only where the DNA matches it firmly. Clone size is given for some rows only: seen once, a few or many times, or a class if the clone is expanded.

cdr3_length	v_call	j_call	d_call	clone_size	cdr3_nt	cdr3_aa
16	TRBV15	TRBJ2-6	NA	few	TGTGCCACCAGCAGAGATAGAGGGGCTGGGGCCAACGTCCTGACTTTC	CATSRDRGAGANVLTF
15	TRBV7-3	TRBJ2-6	NA	many	TGTGCCAGCAGCTTTACAGGGCCTGGGGCCAACGTCCTGACTTTC	CASSFTGPGANVLTF
17	TRBV13	TRBJ2-5	NA	NA	TGTGCCAGCAGCTCCAGAAGCCGGGACGGAGGACAAGAGACCCAGTACTTC	CASSSRSRDGGQETQYF
18	TRBV5-1	TRBJ2-2	NA	NA	TGCGCCAGCAGCTTGGGACTTTGGTCCTCCGCGAACACCGGGGAGCTGTTTTTT	CASSLGLWSSANTGELFF
12	TRBV20-1	TRBJ2-7	NA	NA	TGCAGTGCTAAACCAGGCCCTTACGAGCAGTACTTC	CSAKPGPYEQYF
15	TRBV19	TRBJ1-1	TRBD1	NA	TGTGCCAGTAGTGTACAGGGGGCGCGGAACACTGAAGCTTTCTTT	CASSVQGARNTEAFF
13	TRBV27	TRBJ1-1	NA	few	TGTGCCAGCAGCTCCGTCCAGGGCACTGAAGCTTTCTTT	CASSSVQGTEAFF
12	TRBV25-1	TRBJ1-4	NA	few	TGTGCCAGCAGCCGGGACTCCATGACACTGTTTTTT	CASSRDSMTLFF
11	TRBV28	TRBJ1-6	NA	many	TGTGCCAGCAGTCGGTATTCACCCCTCCACTTT	CASSRYSPLHF
16	TRBV6-1	TRBJ2-1	TRBD2	NA	TGTGCCAGCAGAAGATCCGGGACTAGCGGGATGGATGAGCAGTTCTTC	CASRRSGTSGMDEQFF
16	TRBV20-1	TRBJ2-1	TRBD2	few	TGCAGTGCTAATGAAGCTAGCGGGAGCTCCTACAATGAGCAGTTCTTC	CSANEASGSSYNEQFF
16	TRBV10-3	TRBJ2-1	TRBD2	many	TGTGCCATCAGTCAGACTAGCGGGAGTCGCTACAATGAGCAGTTCTTC	CAISQTSGSRYNEQFF
15	TRBV15	TRBJ2-1	TRBD1	NA	TGTGCCACCAGCAGAGCCGGGACAGGTGACAATGAGCAGTTCTTC	CATSRAGTGDNEQFF
16	TRBV19	TRBJ2-5	TRBD2	NA	TGTGCCAGTAGTATGTCGTCTAGCGGAGCGGCAGAGACCCAGTACTTC	CASSMSSSGAAETQYF
15	TRBV15	TRBJ2-5	NA	NA	TGTGCCACCCGTTCGGGACCAGCAATTCAAGAGACCCAGTACTTC	CATRSGPAIQETQYF
15	TRBV25-1	TRBJ2-7	TRBD1	NA	TGTGCCAGCAGTAATCGGGACAGACCCTCCTACGAGCAGTACTTC	CASSNRDRPSYEQYF
13	TRBV20-1	TRBJ2-7	TRBD1	NA	TGCAGTGCTTCACAGGGGACCTCCTACGAGCAGTACTTC	CSASQGTSYEQYF
15	TRBV9	TRBJ2-5	TRBD1	few	TGTGCCAGCAGCGTAGGGGGACAGGGAAAATTGACCCAGTACTTC	CASSVGGQGKLTQYF
16	TRBV19	TRBJ1-5	TRBD1	NA	TGTGCCAGTAGTACGCCCCACAGGGGTGAGAATCAGCCCCAGCATTTT	CASSTPHRGENQPQHF
14	TRBV7-2	TRBJ2-2	NA	few	TGTGCCAGCAGCTTATCCACGGGCACCGGGGAGCTGTTTTTT	CASSLSTGTGELFF
15	TRBV20-1	TRBJ2-2	TRBD2	NA	TGCAGTGCTAGACCCGGACTAGCGAACACCGGGGAGCTGTTTTTT	CSARPGLANTGELFF
16	TRBV28	TRBJ2-1	NA	NA	TGTGCCAGCAGGCCTCGAAGGGGCAGATCCTACAATGAGCAGTTCTTC	CASRPRRGRSYNEQFF
12	TRBV6-6	TRBJ2-1	TRBD2	few	TGTGCCAGCAGTTACCTGACGCGGGAGTTGTTCTTC	CASSYLTRELFF
14	TRBV10-3	TRBJ1-1	NA	NA	TGTGCCATCAGTGACCGGGGGCTGAACACTGAAGCTTTCTTT	CAISDRGLNTEAFF
15	TRBV24-1	TRBJ2-7	TRBD2	NA	TGTGCCACCAGTGATAGGGCTAGCGGGAGCCGCGAGCAGTACTTC	CATSDRASGSREQYF
16	TRBV2	TRBJ2-1	TRBD2	few	TGTGCCAGCAGTCTCGGGTTTAGCGGGTATTACAATGAGCAGTTCTTC	CASSLGFSGYYNEQFF
15	TRBV6-1	TRBJ2-3	TRBD2	few	TGTGCCAGCAGGAGACTAGCGGGAGGTATAGATACGCAGTATTTT	CASRRLAGGIDTQYF
14	TRBV30	TRBJ2-7	NA	NA	TGTGCCTGGAGTGTAGGGGGGAGTGGGGTCGAGCAGTACTTC	CAWSVGGSGVEQYF
14	TRBV7-2	TRBJ2-5	NA	many	TGTGCCAGCAGCTTAGGGGGGGGGCGAGAGACCCAGTACTTC	CASSLGGGRETQYF
14	TRBV4-1	TRBJ1-3	NA	NA	TGCGCCAGCAGCCAAGTTCGGTCTGGAAACACCATATATTTT	CASSQVRSGNTIYF
18	TRBV7-3	TRBJ2-1	NA	NA	TGTGCCAGCAGCCCAAAAACGACTACAACGAGCTCCTACAATGAGCAGTTCTTC	CASSPKTTTTSSYNEQFF
14	TRBV20-1	TRBJ2-7	TRBD2	NA	TGCAGTGCTAGATTCCAGCGGGGATTCTACGAGCAGTACTTC	CSARFQRGFYEQYF
16	TRBV7-8	TRBJ2-1	TRBD2	few	TGTGCCAGCAGCTTAGTCGGTTTCAGCGGGAGTGTAGAGCAGTTCTTC	CASSLVGFSGSVEQFF
15	TRBV5-1	TRBJ2-7	NA	NA	TGCGCCAGCAGCTTTAGACCTGGAGCAAACTACGAGCAGTACTTC	CASSFRPGANYEQYF
12	TRBV12-3/TRBV12-4	TRBJ2-3	NA	few	TGTGCCAGCAGTTTAGCTATGGCTACGCAGTATTTT	CASSLAMATQYF
18	TRBV18	TRBJ2-3	NA	NA	TGTGCCAGCTCACCACCGAGCCGGAACAAGATTTTGGGGGATACGCAGTATTTT	CASSPPSRNKILGDTQYF
15	TRBV28	TRBJ2-5	NA	NA	TGTGCCAGCAGTTGGGCAGCGGGCCCACAAGAGACCCAGTACTTC	CASSWAAGPQETQYF
15	TRBV20-1	TRBJ2-1	NA	NA	TGCAGTGCAAAGAGGTCGGGAAAAGCGGCAAATGAGCAGTTCTTC	CSAKRSGKAANEQFF
14	TRBV11-1	TRBJ1-1	TRBD1	NA	TGTGCCAGCAGCGCCCGGGACAGGGGGACTGAAGCTTTCTTT	CASSARDRGTEAFF
14	TRBV5-1	TRBJ1-4	NA	few	TGCGCCAGCAGCTTGCCCAGGGAAGGGGAAAAACTGTTTTTT	CASSLPREGEKLFF
15	TRBV9	TRBJ2-7	NA	NA	TGTGCCAGCAGCGTAGCCCCAGGGGGGTCCTACGAGCAGTACTTC	CASSVAPGGSYEQYF
14	TRBV20-1	TRBJ1-2	TRBD1	NA	TGCAGTGCAACCGGGACAGGGCAATATTATGGCTACACCTTC	CSATGTGQYYGYTF
19	TRBV21-1	TRBJ2-7	NA	NA	TGTGCCAGCAGCTCTAGAACGGGACTAGCGGGAGTACGTTCCTACGAGCAGTACTTC	CASSSRTGLAGVRSYEQYF
14	TRBV20-1	TRBJ2-5	NA	few	TGCAGTGCTATCCCCTGGCGCCTCCAAGAGACCCAGTACTTC	CSAIPWRLQETQYF
16	TRBV20-1	TRBJ2-7	NA	NA	TGCAGTGCTAGAGTGACGGCCGGGGGCGTTTTAAGCGAGCAGTACTTC	CSARVTAGGVLSEQYF
19	TRBV25-1	TRBJ2-2	TRBD2	few	TGTGCCAGCAGTGAATGGAGATTAGCGGGAGGGTCGAACACCGGGGAGCTGTTTTTT	CASSEWRLAGGSNTGELFF
14	TRBV7-6	TRBJ2-1	TRBD2	NA	TGTGCCAGCAGCTTAGGCGGGGGAGACAATGAGCAGTTCTTC	CASSLGGGDNEQFF
13	TRBV15	TRBJ2-1	NA	few	TGTGCCACCACTGCAGGGGACTGCAATGAGCAGTTCTTC	CATTAGDCNEQFF
13	TRBV5-1	TRBJ2-1	NA	NA	TGCGCCAGCAGCTTGCTTTTAGGGAGTGAGCAGTTCTTC	CASSLLLGSEQFF
14	TRBV20-1	TRBJ2-7	TRBD2	NA	TGCAGTGCCGGAGGCGCGGGAGGCGTCTACGAGCAGTACTTC	CSAGGAGGVYEQYF
15	TRBV6-1	TRBJ2-6	NA	NA	TGTGCCAGCAGTGGGAAGAGCTCTGGGGCCAACGTCCTGACTTTC	CASSGKSSGANVLTF
14	TRBV6-5	TRBJ2-1	NA	NA	TGTGCCAGCAGTTACTCGAACTCCGGGAGTGAGCAGTTCTTC	CASSYSNSGSEQFF
15	TRBV5-1	TRBJ2-1	TRBD2	NA	TGCGCCAGCAGCCCGACTAGCGGGATCTCCAATGAGCAGTTCTTC	CASSPTSGISNEQFF
15	TRBV20-1	TRBJ1-5	TRBD1	NA	TGCAGTGCTAGATTGGGACAGGGGGTCAATCAGCCCCAGCATTTT	CSARLGQGVNQPQHF